One sample yielded the 18 T cell receptor beta chains listed below, sequenced in a study of blood T cells in healthy people across ages. A second PCR of 7 to 11 cycles used a sample-barcoded 5' primer and a J-beta primer mix. TCRdb processed the 5' RACE reads anew with MiXCR; each CDR3 protein has one entry. The sample holds some 1.7 million distinct CDR3 sequences; roughly 27% are singletons and the top ten take about 7.7%. Sequencing input: blood. The receptors shown here come from a woman in her 30s in good health.

This clonotype was seen just once. V usage is TRBV18 and J usage is TRBJ2-4, with 7 bases fitting TRBD1. The CDR3 runs 17 residues. Per germline, CDR1 KGHSH and CDR2 LQKENI. Unmatched junction bases numbered 9, after V lost 4 bases and J lost 0 bases. DNA for the CDR3: TGTGCCAGCTCACTGACTCAGGGGGAACTAGCCAAAAACATTCAGTACTTC. Protein product: CASSLTQGELAKNIQYF.

This clonotype was seen at least ten times. J is TRBJ2-1 and V is TRBV5-1; 9 bases fit TRBD2. Trimming at V came to 3 bases and at J to 7 bases, leaving 8 bases not matched to a gene. Germline-derived CDR1 and CDR2 are SGHRS and YFSETQ. This CDR3 comprises 15 residues. CDR3 DNA: TGCGCCAGCAGCTCGCTAGCGGGGACGGGGAATGAGCAGTTCTTC. Residues: CASSSLAGTGNEQFF.

CDR3 nucleotides: TGTGCCAGCAGTTTACAGTCGGACCCTGGCACTGAAGCTTTCTTT. Amino acid sequence: CASSLQSDPGTEAFF. The gene calls are TRBV27 and TRBJ1-1; no clear D gene. The CDR3 has 15 amino acids. V was pared by 2 bases and J by 4 bases, with 14 bases between. CDR1 MNHEY and CDR2 SMNVEV come from the germline V gene (reference sequence).

The V gene is TRBV5-1, the J gene TRBJ2-3; no definite D call. From germline, CDR1 is SGHRS and CDR2 YFSETQ. This CDR3 is built from 16 residues. Between the trimmed V and J ends, which lost 0 bases and 0 bases, there was a span of 11 bases. In DNA, the CDR3 is TGCGCCAGCAGCTTGGTCGGCACTTTAAGCACAGATACGCAGTATTTT. It codes for CASSLVGTLSTDTQYF.

The chain recombines TRBV3-1 with TRBJ2-1, with 8 bases identical to TRBD1. CDR3 length: 17 residues. V was clipped by 0 bases and J by 8 bases; unmatched bases: 12. Looked up from germline, CDR1 is LGHDT and CDR2 is YNNKEL (reference sequence). The CDR3 loop reads CASSQDPGAGGRDEQFF. In DNA form, the CDR3 reads TGTGCCAGCAGCCAAGATCCTGGGGCAGGGGGCCGGGATGAGCAGTTCTTC.

This clonotype was counted ten times or more. This sequence joins TRBV6-6 and TRBJ2-1; D might be TRBD2 (5 bases). Germline-derived CDR1 and CDR2 are MNHNY and SVGAGI (reference sequence). The CDR3 totals 12 residues. Between the trimmed V and J ends, which lost 6 bases and 6 bases, there was a span of 9 bases. CDR3 in DNA: TGTGCCAGCAGCCCGGACTCCAATGAGCAGTTCTTC. Translation: CASSPDSNEQFF.

The V and J genes are TRBV4-2 and TRBJ1-3, with TRBD1 matching 7 bases. J lost 5 bases, V lost 0 bases, and 7 bases had no gene match. Looked up from germline, CDR1 is LGHNA and CDR2 is YNFKEQ. The CDR3 extends over 16 amino acids. This CDR3 is CASSQDWKGARNTIYF. The CDR3 nucleotides are TGTGCCAGCAGCCAAGATTGGAAGGGGGCCCGAAACACCATATATTTT.

The J gene is TRBJ1-2, the V gene TRBV6-6, with D perhaps matching TRBD1 (5 bases). This CDR3 has 15 residues. V was clipped by 0 bases and J by 6 bases, with 14 bases between them. Germline values: CDR1 MNHNY, CDR2 SVGAGI (reference sequence). The CDR3 DNA reads TGTGCCAGCAGTTACTCGTCAGGGAAGGAGAATGGCTACACCTTC. This encodes CASSYSSGKENGYTF.

This clonotype was seen a few times. The chain links TRBV6-1 to TRBJ1-1; the match to TRBD1 covers 8 bases. The CDR3 has 14 amino acids. Germline CDR1 and CDR2: MNHNS and SASEGT. Germline trimming cut 2 bases from V and 3 bases from J; bases unmatched to any gene: 2. CDR3 region: CASSEQGADTEAFF. The CDR3 region has the DNA TGTGCCAGCAGTGAACAGGGGGCCGACACTGAAGCTTTCTTT.

This clonotype has just a few counts. The chain uses TRBV29-1 and TRBJ1-2, with D tentatively TRBD1 (6 bases). Trimming left V 3 bases short and J 8 bases short, with 10 bases between. CDR1 and CDR2 from the germline V gene are SQVTM and ANQGSEA. CDR3 length: 11 amino acids. DNA for the CDR3: TGCAGCGTTGACAGGGGAGGGGGCTACACCTTC. Amino acid sequence: CSVDRGGGYTF.

Only a few counts were recorded for this clonotype. V and J are TRBV12-3 or TRBV12-4 and TRBJ1-5; no reliable D call. Trimming took 2 bases from V and 7 from J, leaving 9 bases between them. The CDR3 runs 13 residues. CDR3 in DNA: TGTGCCAGCAGTTTAATGCGGGCACAGCCCCAGCATTTT. Protein product: CASSLMRAQPQHF.

This rearrangement joins TRBV29-1 to TRBJ2-1; D is perhaps TRBD2 (5 bases). The CDR3 covers 10 residues. V was trimmed by 7 bases and J by 10 bases, leaving 11 bases between them. Germline CDR1 and CDR2: SQVTM and ANQGSEA. The DNA for the CDR3 is TGCAGCGAGAGGGTTTTCGAGCAGTTCTTC. Its translation is CSERVFEQFF.

This clonotype was observed a handful of times. V gene TRBV6-2 or TRBV6-3 combines with J gene TRBJ1-1, with a possible D match to TRBD1 (5 bases). CDR1 is MNHEY, CDR2 SVGEGT, per germline. With 7 bases removed from V and 6 bases from J, the gap between germline ends came to 18 bases. This CDR3 region has 14 residues. The CDR3 DNA follows: TGTGCCAGCATCGTGGGGGTGGGGTCGGCTGAAGCTTTCTTT. It specifies CASIVGVGSAEAFF.

A few counts support this clonotype. This chain uses TRBV6-5 with TRBJ2-7; 8 bases agree with TRBD1. CDR3 length: 15 residues. The germline V gene has CDR1 MNHEY and CDR2 SVGAGI. J was trimmed by 2 bases and V by 2 bases; bases with no gene match: 5. CDR3 amino acids: CASSYGTGPTYEQYF. CDR3 nucleotide sequence: TGTGCCAGCAGTTACGGGACAGGACCGACCTACGAGCAGTACTTC.

This clonotype was seen more than once but under ten times. This rearrangement joins TRBV29-1 to TRBJ1-3; unclear D gene. CDR3 length: 13 amino acids. The V gene lost 4 bases and the J gene lost 0 bases, with 7 bases spanning the gap. Germline CDR1 is SQVTM and CDR2 is ANQGSEA. Written as DNA, the CDR3 is TGCAGCGTTGGGGAGAGCTCTGGAAACACCATATATTTT. Its protein is CSVGESSGNTIYF.

As regards this clonotype: Sequence at one end of the junction differs from germline and may be a read error. The J gene is TRBJ1-2, the V gene TRBV20-1; 12 bases fit TRBD1. Per germline, CDR1 DFQATT and CDR2 SNEGSKA (reference sequence). The CDR3 is 15 residues long. The CDR3 DNA is TGCGGTGCTAGAGATCCCGGGACAGGGGGCAGTGGCTACACCTTC. As protein: CGARDPGTGGSGYTF.

The chain joins TRBV4-1 to TRBJ2-5; D gene ambiguous. Germline-derived CDR1 and CDR2 are MGHRA and YSYEKL. The germline V and J ends were trimmed by 0 bases and 4 bases, with 15 bases remaining between them. The length of the CDR3 is 16 residues. CDR3 in amino acids: CASSQDQTLRGETQYF. As DNA, the CDR3 is TGCGCCAGCAGCCAAGATCAGACACTTCGCGGAGAGACCCAGTACTTC.

This sequence joins TRBV6-5 and TRBJ1-2; 9 nucleotides align to TRBD1. With 6 bases clipped from V and 7 bases from J, the junction kept 9 bases outside the gene matches. This CDR3 has 14 amino acids. Germline assignment: CDR1 MNHEY and CDR2 SVGAGI. In DNA form, the CDR3 reads TGTGCCAGCAGGAGGACAGGGGAAGGCGGTGGCTACACCTTC. The encoded protein is CASRRTGEGGGYTF.